This T cell receptor beta chain was sequenced during a study of T-cell memory formation after mild COVID-19 (dated by TCRdb to about 2021). Turning to the overall study: Most TCR sequence clusters were specific to one of the two donors. In a couple of donors, T-cell clones that expanded and contracted after mild COVID-19 were followed by sequencing TCRalpha and TCRbeta repertoires longitudinally. The cohort was made up of two young adult volunteers, one female and one male, who were previously healthy. Findings and caveats that apply to the study as a whole: Only two mild cases were covered by the study, and larger cohorts that include severe cases with pre-infection samples were considered necessary. SARS-CoV-2 specificity of the second-wave clones peaking on day 37 was not confirmed. Some responding clones were detected in pre-infection memory, suggesting pre-existing cross-reactive memory T cells joined the SARS-CoV-2 response. Contracting CD4+ clones were found mainly in CM and EM memory subsets, while CD8+ clones were enriched in EMRA. From day 15 to 85, contracting clones showed balanced CD4/CD8 phenotypes, whereas a second wave of clones that expanded from day 15 to 37 leaned towards CD4+.

This clonotype was counted only a few times. It lacks a known antigen. No much larger clonotype is one base removed from it; base qualities were not supplied. TCRdb records Illumina NovaSeq 6000 as the sequencer. Using 5'RACE with constant-segment primers, TCRalpha and TCRbeta cDNA libraries were constructed, with sample barcodes and unique molecular identifiers added in the process. Trizol reagent was used to extract RNA from every sample. Library amplification was performed in two PCR steps, and a second sample barcode and Illumina TruSeq adapters were introduced in the second step. Libraries were sequenced on an Illumina NovaSeq with 2 x 150 bp paired-end reads. Per the authors' processing: Demultiplexing of reads and collapsing into UMI-guided consensus sequences were performed with migec v1.2.7. With mixcr v2.1.11, UMI consensuses were aligned to TRA and TRB V and J templates and assembled into clonotypes. A clonotype was counted as expanded or contracted only if both edgeR and NoisET called the change significant, with noise models trained on biological replicates. For edgeR calls, the cutoffs were a false discovery rate-adjusted p below 0.01 and a log2 fold-change threshold of 1. As an exploratory analysis of dynamics, PCA with hierarchical clustering was applied to max-normalized trajectories of the 1000 most abundant clonotypes. Separately sequenced CD4+ and CD8+ repertoires were used to assign the CD4 or CD8 phenotype of responding clones. TCRdb reworked the public reads: Q25 trimming with fastp, MiXCR clone assembly, productive beta chains retained. Rows with a matching CDR3 protein are joined into one entry that keeps the most common DNA and genes. The authors' filters were not applied to this entry. Across this sample there are under 400,000 distinct CDR3 sequences, with 28% seen only once. The ten most abundant clones make up roughly 13% of the sample.

Taken from cysteine to phenylalanine, the CDR3 has 12 residues. The DNA shown is the 36-base CDR3, in frame from base 1. The germline V gene (reference sequence) sets CDR1 to GTSNPN and CDR2 to SVGIG. V loses 2 bases of germline sequence and J loses 3 bases, and the interval between the two ends is 5 bases. Ficoll-Paque density gradient centrifugation was the method used to isolate PBMCs. The source of this sequence is an adult woman who had mild COVID-19 (a few samples of this study predate the infection). The sample titles of this study are shuffled in the database, so cell type and time point are left out; the donor was told from shared clones. The sample comprised PBMCs or a T cell subset sorted from them (not recorded which). Here the chain combines TRBV30 and TRBJ2-1, with the identity of the D gene unclear. The base sequence is TGTGCCTGGAGTACCGGCTACAATGAGCAGTTCTTC. This gives the protein CAWSTGYNEQFF.